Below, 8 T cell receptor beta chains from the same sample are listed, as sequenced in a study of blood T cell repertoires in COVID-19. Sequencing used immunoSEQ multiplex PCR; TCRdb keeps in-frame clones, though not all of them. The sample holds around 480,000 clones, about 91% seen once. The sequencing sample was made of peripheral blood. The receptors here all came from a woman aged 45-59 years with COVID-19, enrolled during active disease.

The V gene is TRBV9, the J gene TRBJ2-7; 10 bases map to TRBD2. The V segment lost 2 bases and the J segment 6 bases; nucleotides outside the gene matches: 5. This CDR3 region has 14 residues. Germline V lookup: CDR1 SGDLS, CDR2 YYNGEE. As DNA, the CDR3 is TGTGCCAGCAGCGTTACTAGCGGGGAGGCCGAGCAGTACTTC. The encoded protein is CASSVTSGEAEQYF.

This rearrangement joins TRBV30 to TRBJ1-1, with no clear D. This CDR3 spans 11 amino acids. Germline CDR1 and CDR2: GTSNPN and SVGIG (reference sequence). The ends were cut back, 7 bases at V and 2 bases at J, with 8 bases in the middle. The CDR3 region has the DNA TGTGCCTTCTCCTACAACACTGAAGCTTTCTTT. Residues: CAFSYNTEAFF. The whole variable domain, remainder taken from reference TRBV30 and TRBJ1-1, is SQTIHQWPATLVQPVGSPLSLECTVEGTSNPNLYWYRQAAGRGLQLLFYSVGIGQISSEVPQNLSASRPQDRQFILSSKKLLLSDSGFYLCAFSYNTEAFFGQGTRLTVV.

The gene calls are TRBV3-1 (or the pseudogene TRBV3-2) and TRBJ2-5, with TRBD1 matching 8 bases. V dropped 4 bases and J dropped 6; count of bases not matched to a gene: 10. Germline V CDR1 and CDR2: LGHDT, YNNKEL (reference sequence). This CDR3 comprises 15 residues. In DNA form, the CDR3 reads TGTGCCAGCAGCCGAGAGACAGGGGCCGTGAAGACCCAGTACTTC. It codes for CASSRETGAVKTQYF.

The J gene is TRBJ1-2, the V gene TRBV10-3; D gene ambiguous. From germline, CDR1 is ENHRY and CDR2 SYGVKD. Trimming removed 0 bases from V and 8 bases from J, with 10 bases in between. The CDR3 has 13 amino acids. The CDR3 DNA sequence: TGTGCCATCAGTGAGTCGATGGAGAAAGGCTACACCTTC. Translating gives CAISESMEKGYTF.

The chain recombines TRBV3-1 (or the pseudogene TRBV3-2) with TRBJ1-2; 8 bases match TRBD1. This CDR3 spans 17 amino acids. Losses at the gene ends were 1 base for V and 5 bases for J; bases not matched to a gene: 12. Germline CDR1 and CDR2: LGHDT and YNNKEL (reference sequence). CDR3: CASSQVTLPGQVYGYTF. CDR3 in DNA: TGTGCCAGCAGCCAAGTTACCCTCCCGGGACAGGTGTATGGCTACACCTTC.

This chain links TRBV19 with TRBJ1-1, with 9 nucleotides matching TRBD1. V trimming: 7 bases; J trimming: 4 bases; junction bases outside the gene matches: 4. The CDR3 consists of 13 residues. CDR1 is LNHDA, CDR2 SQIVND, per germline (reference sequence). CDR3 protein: CASTPTGGTEAFF. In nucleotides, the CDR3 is TGTGCCAGTACCCCGACAGGGGGCACTGAAGCTTTCTTT.

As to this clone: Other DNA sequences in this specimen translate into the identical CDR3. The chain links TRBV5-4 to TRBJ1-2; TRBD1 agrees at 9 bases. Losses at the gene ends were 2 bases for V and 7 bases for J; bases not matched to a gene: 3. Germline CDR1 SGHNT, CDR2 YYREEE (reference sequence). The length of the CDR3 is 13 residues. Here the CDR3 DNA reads TGTGCCAGCAGCTTACAGGGGGCAGGTGGCTACACCTTC. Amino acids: CASSLQGAGGYTF.

CDR3 DNA sequence: TGCGCCAGCAGCTTACCGGACAGGGGGGATGGCTACACCTTC. Translating it yields CASSLPDRGDGYTF. The gene calls are TRBV5-1 and TRBJ1-2, with TRBD1 matching 10 bases. Trimming removed 2 bases from V and 6 bases from J; junction bases left unmatched: 4. Germline CDR1 reads SGHRS; CDR2 reads YFSETQ. The CDR3 has 14 amino acids.